The rows below give T cell receptor beta chains drawn from one sample of a study of T-cell reconstitution after alpha-beta-depleted transplantation in children. A single record per CDR3 protein comes from TCRdb applying MiXCR to the PCR reads. The sample records 450,000 to 550,000 distinct CDR3 sequences, about an eighth being singletons. Sample: PBMCs, mostly from graft donor cells, taken 180 days after TCRalphabeta/CD19-depleted stem cell transplant. The source is a female patient between 2 and 10 years old who had a stem cell transplant for aplastic anemia, so the T cells may come from the graft donor. The CDR3 runs from the conserved cysteine through the conserved F or W. A D gene is named only where the DNA matches it firmly. The size field is filled for only some rows; it gives once, few, many or a size class.

j_gene: TRBJ2-1; d_gene: TRBD2; v_gene: TRBV6-2/TRBV6-3; abundance: few; CDR3aa: CASSYRGTSGSSYNEQFF; CDR3nt: TGTGCCAGCAGTTACCGGGGGACTAGCGGGAGCTCCTACAATGAGCAGTTCTTC
j_gene: TRBJ1-2; d_gene: NA; v_gene: TRBV28; abundance: few; CDR3aa: CASSLYSPGTSKGYTF; CDR3nt: TGTGCCAGCAGTTTATACTCTCCCGGGACATCGAAGGGCTACACCTTC
j_gene: TRBJ1-4; d_gene: NA; v_gene: TRBV12-3/TRBV12-4; abundance: many; CDR3aa: CASRTGTSTNEKLFF; CDR3nt: TGTGCCAGCAGGACCGGAACCTCAACTAATGAAAAACTGTTTTTT
j_gene: TRBJ2-1; d_gene: NA; v_gene: TRBV7-2; abundance: many; CDR3aa: CASSLTSYNEQFF; CDR3nt: TGCGCCAGCAGTCTGACTAGCTACAATGAGCAGTTCTTC
j_gene: TRBJ2-1; d_gene: NA; v_gene: TRBV5-1; abundance: few; CDR3aa: CASSLASLRKRYNEQFF; CDR3nt: TGCGCCAGCAGCTTGGCCTCCTTGAGAAAGAGATACAATGAGCAGTTCTTC
j_gene: TRBJ2-1; d_gene: NA; v_gene: TRBV19; abundance: few; CDR3aa: CASSIVPDNSGSDEQFF; CDR3nt: TGTGCCAGTAGTATAGTCCCGGACAACTCCGGATCGGATGAGCAGTTCTTC
j_gene: TRBJ2-7; d_gene: NA; v_gene: TRBV5-1; abundance: NA; CDR3aa: CASSFGRDIGYEQYF; CDR3nt: TGCGCCAGCAGCTTCGGACGGGATATAGGGTACGAGCAGTACTTC
j_gene: TRBJ1-1; d_gene: TRBD1; v_gene: TRBV12-3/TRBV12-4; abundance: NA; CDR3aa: CASSRTGGWVNTEAFF; CDR3nt: TGTGCCAGCAGTAGGACAGGGGGGTGGGTGAACACTGAAGCTTTCTTT
j_gene: TRBJ2-1; d_gene: TRBD2; v_gene: TRBV9; abundance: many; CDR3aa: CASSVAGGSSYNEQFF; CDR3nt: TGTGCCAGCAGCGTAGCAGGCGGGAGCTCCTACAATGAGCAGTTCTTC
j_gene: TRBJ1-2; d_gene: NA; v_gene: TRBV6-5; abundance: NA; CDR3aa: CASSYTDNNRRGYTF; CDR3nt: TGTGCCAGCAGTTATACCGACAATAATCGTCGGGGCTACACCTTC
j_gene: TRBJ2-1; d_gene: TRBD2; v_gene: TRBV4-3; abundance: few; CDR3aa: CASSQDIAGGGYNEQFF; CDR3nt: TGCGCCAGCAGCCAAGATATAGCGGGAGGGGGCTACAATGAGCAGTTCTTC
j_gene: TRBJ2-1; d_gene: NA; v_gene: TRBV7-9; abundance: NA; CDR3aa: CGCNEQFF; CDR3nt: TGTGGATGCAATGAGCAGTTCTTC
j_gene: TRBJ2-1; d_gene: NA; v_gene: TRBV5-1; abundance: NA; CDR3aa: CASSLTGQIYEQFF; CDR3nt: TGCGCCAGCAGCCTTACTGGACAGATTTATGAGCAGTTCTTC
j_gene: TRBJ2-1; d_gene: NA; v_gene: TRBV12-3/TRBV12-4; abundance: NA; CDR3aa: CASSLFRDPNEQFF; CDR3nt: TGTGCCAGCAGTTTATTTCGAGACCCTAATGAGCAGTTCTTC
j_gene: TRBJ2-1; d_gene: TRBD2; v_gene: TRBV20-1; abundance: few; CDR3aa: CSARGWYLQLAGVPYNEQFF; CDR3nt: TGCAGTGCTAGAGGATGGTATCTGCAGCTTGCGGGAGTCCCTTACAATGAGCAGTTCTTC
j_gene: TRBJ2-5; d_gene: TRBD1; v_gene: TRBV10-3; abundance: NA; CDR3aa: CAISETMGQPRETQYF; CDR3nt: TGTGCCATCAGTGAAACAATGGGACAGCCTCGGGAGACCCAGTACTTC
j_gene: TRBJ1-1; d_gene: NA; v_gene: TRBV19; abundance: NA; CDR3aa: CASSIGIWTEAFF; CDR3nt: TGTGCCAGTAGTATAGGGATCTGGACTGAAGCTTTCTTT
j_gene: TRBJ2-4; d_gene: NA; v_gene: TRBV27; abundance: few; CDR3aa: CASSLSSISNIQYF; CDR3nt: TGTGCCAGCAGTTTATCGAGCATATCGAACATTCAGTACTTC
j_gene: TRBJ2-1; d_gene: TRBD2; v_gene: TRBV9; abundance: NA; CDR3aa: CASSPRLAIHEQFF; CDR3nt: TGTGCCAGCAGCCCCCGACTAGCCATCCATGAGCAGTTCTTC
j_gene: TRBJ2-2; d_gene: NA; v_gene: TRBV7-7; abundance: NA; CDR3aa: CASSLSSKNTGELFF; CDR3nt: TGTGCCAGCAGCTTAAGCAGCAAGAACACCGGGGAGCTGTTTTTT
j_gene: TRBJ2-5; d_gene: TRBD2; v_gene: TRBV27; abundance: few; CDR3aa: CASSPRGTSGRETQYF; CDR3nt: TGTGCCAGCAGTCCCCGTGGGACTAGCGGGAGAGAGACCCAGTACTTC
j_gene: TRBJ2-1; d_gene: TRBD2; v_gene: TRBV9; abundance: many; CDR3aa: CASSVLSGTVNEQFF; CDR3nt: TGTGCCAGCAGCGTACTTAGCGGGACCGTGAATGAGCAGTTCTTC
j_gene: TRBJ2-1; d_gene: NA; v_gene: TRBV6-1; abundance: few; CDR3aa: CAITMTSSYNEQFF; CDR3nt: TGTGCCATCACTATGACTAGCTCCTACAATGAGCAGTTCTTC
j_gene: TRBJ2-1; d_gene: NA; v_gene: TRBV4-1; abundance: few; CDR3aa: CASSQGVSSYNEQFF; CDR3nt: TGCGCCAGCAGCCAAGGCGTCAGCTCCTACAATGAGCAGTTCTTC
j_gene: TRBJ2-1; d_gene: NA; v_gene: TRBV5-1; abundance: few; CDR3aa: CASSLVARLDHEQFF; CDR3nt: TGCGCCAGCAGCTTGGTGGCTCGACTAGACCATGAGCAGTTCTTC
j_gene: TRBJ2-7; d_gene: NA; v_gene: TRBV7-9; abundance: few; CDR3aa: CASSKTGDSYEQYF; CDR3nt: TGTGCCAGCAGTAAAACGGGAGACAGCTACGAGCAGTACTTC
j_gene: TRBJ2-1; d_gene: TRBD1; v_gene: TRBV30; abundance: NA; CDR3aa: CAWRGQVLNEQFF; CDR3nt: TGTGCCTGGAGGGGACAGGTGCTGAATGAGCAGTTCTTC
j_gene: TRBJ2-2; d_gene: NA; v_gene: TRBV5-1; abundance: few; CDR3aa: CASSRGGQSNTGELFF; CDR3nt: TGCGCCAGCAGCCGCGGCGGGCAGTCAAACACCGGGGAGCTGTTTTTT
j_gene: TRBJ2-7; d_gene: NA; v_gene: TRBV27; abundance: few; CDR3aa: CASTTRGGVTQYF; CDR3nt: TGTGCCAGCACCACTCGGGGTGGGGTGACGCAGTACTTC
j_gene: TRBJ2-2; d_gene: TRBD1; v_gene: TRBV10-2; abundance: few; CDR3aa: CASSESIDRVFTGELFF; CDR3nt: TGCGCCAGCAGTGAGTCTATCGACAGGGTTTTCACCGGGGAGCTGTTTTTT
j_gene: TRBJ1-2; d_gene: NA; v_gene: TRBV6-1; abundance: NA; CDR3aa: CASSEGTRSSLNYGYTF; CDR3nt: TGTGCCAGCAGTGAAGGGACCAGGTCATCCCTCAACTATGGCTACACCTTC
j_gene: TRBJ2-5; d_gene: NA; v_gene: TRBV19; abundance: few; CDR3aa: CASSPTVAGETQYF; CDR3nt: TGTGCCAGTAGTCCCACCGTTGCGGGAGAGACCCAGTACTTC
j_gene: TRBJ2-1; d_gene: NA; v_gene: TRBV20-1; abundance: NA; CDR3aa: CSANIPTYNEQFF; CDR3nt: TGCAGTGCTAACATTCCCACCTACAATGAGCAGTTCTTC
j_gene: TRBJ2-3; d_gene: NA; v_gene: TRBV3-1; abundance: few; CDR3aa: CASSRRDTTDTQYF; CDR3nt: TGTGCCAGCAGCCGACGGGACACCACAGATACGCAGTATTTT
j_gene: TRBJ1-2; d_gene: TRBD1; v_gene: TRBV5-1; abundance: NA; CDR3aa: CASSLVDRPLYGYTF; CDR3nt: TGCGCCAGCAGCTTGGTGGACAGGCCACTCTATGGCTACACCTTC
j_gene: TRBJ2-7; d_gene: TRBD2; v_gene: TRBV2; abundance: many; CDR3aa: CASSVRGLGSYEQYF; CDR3nt: TGTGCCAGCAGTGTCCGAGGACTAGGGTCCTACGAGCAGTACTTC
j_gene: TRBJ2-1; d_gene: TRBD2; v_gene: TRBV10-3; abundance: NA; CDR3aa: CAISESPSGSSGEQFF; CDR3nt: TGTGCCATCAGTGAGTCCCCTAGCGGGAGCTCAGGTGAGCAGTTCTTC
j_gene: TRBJ2-4; d_gene: TRBD2; v_gene: TRBV7-2; abundance: NA; CDR3aa: CASSALGTSGRAGLNIQYF; CDR3nt: TGTGCCAGCAGCGCCCTCGGGACTAGCGGGAGGGCGGGTTTGAACATTCAGTACTTC
j_gene: TRBJ1-4; d_gene: NA; v_gene: TRBV20-1; abundance: NA; CDR3aa: CSARITTNEKLFF; CDR3nt: TGCAGTGCTAGGATTACAACTAATGAAAAACTGTTTTTT
j_gene: TRBJ2-5; d_gene: NA; v_gene: TRBV7-2; abundance: few; CDR3aa: CASSLGVPTRNTETQYF; CDR3nt: TGTGCCAGCAGCTTAGGCGTTCCAACCCGAAATACGGAGACCCAGTACTTC
j_gene: TRBJ2-7; d_gene: NA; v_gene: TRBV20-1; abundance: few; CDR3aa: CSARVRGPTGEQYF; CDR3nt: TGCAGTGCTAGAGTAAGGGGTCCAACGGGCGAGCAGTACTTC
j_gene: TRBJ1-6; d_gene: TRBD1; v_gene: TRBV7-8; abundance: NA; CDR3aa: CASSHRDRGPSSYNSPLHF; CDR3nt: TGTGCCAGCAGCCACCGGGACAGGGGCCCTAGCTCCTATAATTCACCCCTCCACTTT
j_gene: TRBJ2-3; d_gene: TRBD2; v_gene: TRBV18; abundance: many; CDR3aa: CASSWVPAGGTTDTQYF; CDR3nt: TGTGCCAGCTCATGGGTGCCAGCGGGAGGAACCACAGATACGCAGTATTTT
j_gene: TRBJ1-1; d_gene: NA; v_gene: TRBV12-3/TRBV12-4; abundance: NA; CDR3aa: CASSRAHRGGTEAFF; CDR3nt: TGTGCCAGCAGCCGGGCACACCGAGGAGGCACTGAAGCTTTCTTT
j_gene: TRBJ2-3; d_gene: TRBD2; v_gene: TRBV7-6; abundance: few; CDR3aa: CATAQLAGVTDTQYF; CDR3nt: TGTGCCACCGCCCAACTAGCGGGGGTCACAGATACGCAGTATTTT
j_gene: TRBJ1-2; d_gene: NA; v_gene: TRBV24-1; abundance: few; CDR3aa: CATSASWGGYYGYTF; CDR3nt: TGTGCCACCAGTGCCTCCTGGGGGGGTTACTATGGCTACACCTTC
j_gene: TRBJ2-3; d_gene: NA; v_gene: TRBV20-1; abundance: many; CDR3aa: CSARGRATDTQYF; CDR3nt: TGCAGTGCCCGGGGCAGGGCAACAGATACGCAGTATTTT
j_gene: TRBJ2-6; d_gene: TRBD1; v_gene: TRBV12-5; abundance: NA; CDR3aa: CASGRGDRAGANVLTF; CDR3nt: TGTGCTAGTGGTCGTGGGGACAGGGCTGGGGCCAACGTCCTGACTTTC
j_gene: TRBJ2-4; d_gene: TRBD1; v_gene: TRBV6-5; abundance: few; CDR3aa: CASSYTTGSKNIQYF; CDR3nt: TGTGCCAGCAGTTACACGACAGGGTCCAAAAACATTCAGTACTTC